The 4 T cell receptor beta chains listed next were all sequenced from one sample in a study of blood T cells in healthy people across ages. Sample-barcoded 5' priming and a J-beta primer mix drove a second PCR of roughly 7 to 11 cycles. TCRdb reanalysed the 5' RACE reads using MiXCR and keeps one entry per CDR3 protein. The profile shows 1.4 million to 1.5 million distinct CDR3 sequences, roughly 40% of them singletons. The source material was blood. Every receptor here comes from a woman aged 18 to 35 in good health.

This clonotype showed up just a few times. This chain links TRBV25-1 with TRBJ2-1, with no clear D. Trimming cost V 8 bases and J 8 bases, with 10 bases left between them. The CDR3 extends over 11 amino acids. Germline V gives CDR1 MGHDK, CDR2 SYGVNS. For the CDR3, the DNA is TGTGCCAGCCACTCGAACCATGAGCAGTTCTTC. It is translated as CASHSNHEQFF.

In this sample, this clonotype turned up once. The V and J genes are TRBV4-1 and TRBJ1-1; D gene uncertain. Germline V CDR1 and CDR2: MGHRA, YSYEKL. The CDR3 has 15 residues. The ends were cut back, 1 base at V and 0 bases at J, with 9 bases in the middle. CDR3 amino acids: CASSQGSFLNTEAFF. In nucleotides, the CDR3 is TGCGCCAGCAGCCAAGGAAGCTTCTTGAACACTGAAGCTTTCTTT.

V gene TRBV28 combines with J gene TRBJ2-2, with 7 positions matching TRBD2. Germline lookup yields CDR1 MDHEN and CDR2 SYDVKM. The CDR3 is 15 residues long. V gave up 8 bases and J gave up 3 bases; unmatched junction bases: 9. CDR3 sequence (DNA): TGTGCCAGCGGCGGGGGAGGGATTTACACCGGGGAGCTGTTTTTT. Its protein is CASGGGGIYTGELFF.

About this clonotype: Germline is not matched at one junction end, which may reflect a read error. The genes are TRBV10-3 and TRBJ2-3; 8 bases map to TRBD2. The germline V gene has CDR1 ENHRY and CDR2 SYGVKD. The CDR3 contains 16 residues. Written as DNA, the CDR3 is TGTGTCATCAGTGAAGGGATAGCGGGGAGCACAGATACGCAGTATTTT. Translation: CVISEGIAGSTDTQYF.